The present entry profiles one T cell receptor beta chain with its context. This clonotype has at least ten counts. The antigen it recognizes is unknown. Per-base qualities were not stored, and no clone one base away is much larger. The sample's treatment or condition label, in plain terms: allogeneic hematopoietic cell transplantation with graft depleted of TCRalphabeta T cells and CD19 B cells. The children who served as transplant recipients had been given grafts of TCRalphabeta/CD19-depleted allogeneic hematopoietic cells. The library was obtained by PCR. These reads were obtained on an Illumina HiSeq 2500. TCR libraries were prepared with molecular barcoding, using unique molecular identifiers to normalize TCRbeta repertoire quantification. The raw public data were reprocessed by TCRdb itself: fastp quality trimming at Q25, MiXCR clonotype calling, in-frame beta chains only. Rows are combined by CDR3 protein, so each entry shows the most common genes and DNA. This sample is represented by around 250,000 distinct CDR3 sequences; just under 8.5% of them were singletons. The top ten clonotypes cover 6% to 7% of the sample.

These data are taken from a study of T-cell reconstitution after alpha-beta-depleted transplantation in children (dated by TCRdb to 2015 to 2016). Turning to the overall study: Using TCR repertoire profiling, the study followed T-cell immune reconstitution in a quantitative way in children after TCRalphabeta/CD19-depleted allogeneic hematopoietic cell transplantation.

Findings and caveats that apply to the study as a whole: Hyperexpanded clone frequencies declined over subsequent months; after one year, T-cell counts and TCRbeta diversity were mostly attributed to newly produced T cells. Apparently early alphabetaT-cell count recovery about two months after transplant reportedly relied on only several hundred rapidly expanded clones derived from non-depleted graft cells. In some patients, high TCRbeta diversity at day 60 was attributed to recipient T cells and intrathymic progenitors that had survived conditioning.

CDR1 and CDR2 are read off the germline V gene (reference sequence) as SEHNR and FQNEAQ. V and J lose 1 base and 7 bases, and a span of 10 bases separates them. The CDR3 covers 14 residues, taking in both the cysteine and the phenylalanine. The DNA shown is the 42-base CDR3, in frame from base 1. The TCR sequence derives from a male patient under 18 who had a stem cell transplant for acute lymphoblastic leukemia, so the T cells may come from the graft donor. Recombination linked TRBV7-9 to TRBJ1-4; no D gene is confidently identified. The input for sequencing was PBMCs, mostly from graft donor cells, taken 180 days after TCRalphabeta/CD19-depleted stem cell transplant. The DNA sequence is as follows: TGTGCCAGCAGCTTAGAGCTATCCTCTGAAAAACTGTTTTTT. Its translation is CASSLELSSEKLFF.